This entry concerns a single T cell receptor (beta chain). Its antigen has not been determined. The input lacks base qualities; no much larger clone sits a single base away. The sample originates from a study of cytomegalovirus exposure and HLA in healthy donors (dated by TCRdb to between 2016 and 2019). Background for the entire study: An earlier analysis of roughly 570 of the donors reported about 260 Gb of sequence data and 95 million to 120 million unique TCR beta sequences obtained from 150 million to 200 million T cells. In an earlier analysis of roughly 600 of the donors, high-throughput TCR beta sequencing was used to judge whether each TCR beta V gene segment behaved as functional or pseudogenic. Rather than drawing on any new phenotypic data, the later analysis identified candidate immune exposures from TCR beta sequences and the way those sequences occurred across donors. To predict cytomegalovirus infection status, the study brought together high-throughput TCR immunosequencing, statistical association of individual TCRs with disease status, and machine learning. About five DR-DQ haplotypes were handled as single units for association and clustering, since linkage in the cohort was strong. The study profiled the T cell repertoires of around 700 subjects by immunosequencing and related them to cytomegalovirus serostatus. Donor age, sex, ethnicity and CMV serostatus were collected together with the repertoire data. Genome-wide SNP genotypes for about 65% of the roughly 670 donors were used in a later genetic analysis, which treated that subset as a discovery cohort. Across approximately 400 genotyped donors of the cohort, an average of about 240,000 unique TCR beta nucleotide sequences per donor were sequenced, and roughly 20% of those sequences were non-productive. Besides the first cohort of about 730 subjects, a separate validation cohort made up of about 120 different subjects was used. A later analysis re-analyzed previously published TCR beta repertoires from 600 to 850 donors and added high-resolution HLA genotyping to study TCR occurrence patterns. Both class I and class II loci were covered by HLA typing, at four-digit resolution. The study was designed to test whether signatures of past pathogen exposure could be identified by cataloging public T cell receptors. About 330 gigabases of sequencing data and roughly 80 million unique TCR sequences made up an early release that covered about 640 HLA-typed donors. The number of typed donors differed by locus: 629-630 for A, B, C, DRB1 and DQB1; 522 for DQA1; approximately 600 for DPA1; and 400 to 480 for DPB1. Of the approximately 400 genotyped donors, 81% were placed in the genetic ancestry cluster associated with self-reported Caucasian donors. Every discovery cohort repertoire had been produced on one sequencing platform. Results and caveats for the whole study, not just this receptor: The cohort was sequenced for TCR beta chains only, and without alpha or paired-chain data the features that could be detected were limited. The authors suggested that the approach could potentially be generalized to other disease states and immunological phenotypes. While some public TCRs were present in many individuals, most TCR sequences turned up only very rarely across donors. A later genetic analysis reported fewer N-insertions in productive TCRs among donors in an Asian-associated ancestry cluster than the approximately 670-donor mean. The classifier was reported to diagnose cytomegalovirus status with high specificity and sensitivity in both the original cohort and the validation cohort. Some IMGT-functional V segments, including TRBV6-2 and TRBV6-3, could not be distinguished by the 87-base-pair reads and were therefore excluded. A later analysis found that HLA-associated TCR beta chains were more clonally expanded and had lower generation probabilities than equally common non-associated chains. In a later analysis, the rate of TCR association differed among HLA loci, with DRB1 alleles having the most associated TCRs and HLA-C alleles having the fewest. In a later analysis, around 17,000 TCR beta sequences were associated with specific HLA alleles at a false discovery rate of 0.05. A later analysis reported that several top co-occurrence clusters appeared linked to parvovirus B19, influenza, CMV and Epstein-Barr virus. In a later genetic analysis, a missense DCLRE1C variant was associated with V-gene and J-gene trimming of TCR beta chains, and the association was replicated in an independent cohort. Most CMV-associated TCR beta chains appeared to be HLA-restricted in a later analysis, and the HLA associations seemed to be driven largely by CMV exposure. The only immune exposure information available for the cohort was CMV serostatus. Broadly in line with IMGT annotations, most TCR beta V segments showed up in productive rearrangements about 87% or about 30% of the time in an earlier analysis of several hundred of the donors. Strong co-occurrence of HLA alleles, especially DR and DQ, made assigning TCR associations to individual alleles difficult. A further reported finding was that TCR beta sequences accurately predicted the HLA-A and HLA-B alleles for most subjects in the first cohort. The sequencing pipeline was judged likely to have produced a cluster of highly shared sequence variants as a technical artifact. Correlated functional status among segregating V segments might be attributable to linkage disequilibrium, but an unknown experimental factor could not be ruled out. Because some donors lacked HLA typing at each locus, the association tests relied only on the typed subset. Because counts were too low, roughly 17 rarely observed V segments, including chromosome 9 orphons, were left out of the earlier analysis of 587 of the donors. Roughly uniform sequencing depth across donors was assumed in presence/absence analyses, although this assumption may not hold. The study listed 164 TCR beta chains as associated with cytomegalovirus. A few of the identified cytomegalovirus-associated TCR beta chains were confirmed in vitro to be specific for cytomegalovirus antigens.

Trimming accounts for 0 bases at V and 3 bases at J, while the number of junction bases matched to no gene is 13. Inclusive of the bounding cysteine and phenylalanine, the CDR3 is 20 residues long. Left in the record is the CDR3 DNA by itself, 60 bases read in frame from the first base. In total, 666 healthy bone marrow donors made up the cohort. At the time of sampling, all cohort members were nominally healthy, though unrecorded immune exposures were likely present. The donor was CMV seronegative and belonged to the group of more than 300 seronegative cohort members. A peripheral blood sample was provided by each donor, and peripheral blood mononuclear cells were used for TCR beta sequencing. Genomic DNA extraction from the blood cell samples was performed with the Qiagen DNeasy Blood Extraction Kit. Libraries were made using the immunoSEQ multiplex PCR assay. The multiplex PCR relied on a mix of 60 forward primers for TCR Vbeta segments and 13 reverse primers for TCR Jbeta segments. Amplification of the CDR3 region of rearranged TCR beta genes was performed with a multiplex PCR assay on genomic DNA. The amplified TCR beta libraries were sequenced on the Illumina HiSeq System as 87-base-pair reads. On the authors' methods: In a later analysis, roughly 80 million unique TCR beta chains were counted across the roughly 610 repertoires, and approximately 11 million of these chains were shared by at least two donors. To remove PCR and sequencing errors, raw reads were error-corrected and collapsed into unique sequences using a nearest-neighbor algorithm that merged closely related sequences. CDR3 sequences were aligned to IMGT reference sequences to assign V, D and J gene segments. For a sequence to be retained, at least a six-nucleotide match to both a V gene segment and a J gene segment was required. Rearrangements were called productive when the CDR3 lacked stop codons and stayed in frame with V and J; all others were non-productive. Following IMGT convention, CDR3 was defined as the stretch from the second conserved V-encoded cysteine up to the conserved J-encoded phenylalanine. The earlier analysis of about 640 of the donors excluded any sequence lacking an unambiguous match to a single V gene segment. An earlier analysis of fewer than 650 of the donors classified V segments as functional when productive rearrangements were above 56.7% and as segregating when the standard deviation between donors was above 5%. A statistical classification framework was developed to diagnose cytomegalovirus status using the catalog of TCR beta chain sequences. V and J gene assignment, in a later analysis, came from comparing TCR nucleotide sequences with IMGT/GENE-DB human TR gene sequences. Using the TCRdist pipeline, a later analysis assigned CDR3 sequences along with most-parsimonious VDJ recombination scenarios. In a later analysis, each TCR beta chain was defined by its CDR3 amino acid sequence together with its V-gene family, and reads lacking a unique V-gene family were excluded. In a later analysis, 550 to 650 highly shared, low-generation-probability nucleotide sequences were removed to address suspected cross-contamination and a sequencing artifact. In a later analysis, a clonal expansion index was calculated for each public chain from normalized within-repertoire ranks of inferred template counts. In a later analysis, generation probabilities were computed using a VDJ recombination model fitted to out-of-frame rearrangements, and the results were checked against IGoR. Hypergeometric tests were used in a later analysis to score TCR-TCR, TCR-HLA and TCR-CMV co-occurrence, with a repertoire-size bias correction applied to the TCR pairs. In a later analysis, false discovery rates were estimated by permuting HLA or CMV assignments 20 times. A later analysis grouped co-occurring TCRs with DBSCAN, adding TCRdist sequence similarity when clustering within HLA-allele-positive subsets. Co-occurrence clustering excluded repertoires with fewer than 30,000 or more than 120,000 public chains, plus five with anomalous nucleotide sharing. The clones in this table, taken by TCRdb from immuneACCESS, are in-frame only. Not every clone is retained; where verified, under half of the shortfall comes from an unresolved V gene, and the cause of the rest is unknown. V and J calls and clone size are as listed in that table; D and trimming were resolved from the DNA. The sample data list under 100,000 clones, and approximately 80% of these were observed just once. The biggest ten clones account for about 3.5% of the sample.

The V gene is TRBV23-1 and the J gene is TRBJ2-4, with 11 junctional bases fitting TRBD2. TRBV23-1 is filed as an ORF, its function uncertain. The sequenced sample consisted of PBMCs. The origin of this receptor is a man aged 45 to 65 in good health and CMV-seronegative. This receptor carries the CDR3 CASSQSSSGGSIQYKNIQYF. In nucleotides, the sequence is TGCGCCAGCAGTCAATCCTCTAGCGGGGGGTCTATACAGTACAAAAACATTCAGTACTTC.